This T cell receptor (beta chain) was documented in a study of T cells in Graves' hyperthyroidism and ophthalmopathy (dated by TCRdb to about 2019). Regarding the study in general: Peripheral blood was sampled at the time of initial diagnosis, prior to any treatment. In addition, the study compared T-cell repertoires in thyroid tissue and in blood from several Graves' hyperthyroidism patients. For training and testing, the roughly 97 patients in the discovery cohort were randomly divided in a 7:3 ratio. Whether ophthalmopathy could be predicted prospectively was tested in an independent validation cohort made up of roughly 20 hyperthyroidism patients plus 17 patients who later progressed to ophthalmopathy. After blood sampling, hyperthyroidism patients were treated with methimazole at a starting dose of 30 mg daily, and ophthalmopathy patients were treated with high-dose intravenous methylprednisolone. TCR V-J signatures able to tell the groups apart were searched for in a discovery cohort of some 97 patients, of whom 40 to 45 had Graves' ophthalmopathy and roughly 57 had stable Graves' hyperthyroidism. The paper describes TCR Vbeta CDR3 sequencing of about 140 peripheral blood samples, made up of 43 ophthalmopathy patients, around 78 hyperthyroidism patients and about 17 progressor patients. Broader findings and caveats from the paper: No statistical method was used to fix the sample size in advance, and group allocation was not hidden from the investigators. In cross-validation, a model built on a 13 V-J signature told ophthalmopathy apart from stable hyperthyroidism with 85% to 90% sensitivity and around 84% specificity, and in testing the same model reached 80%/75%. Most expanded thyroid clonotypes (frequency above 0.001) were also detected in blood, a finding suggesting that blood repertoires may reflect thyroid immune responses. In validation, the model predicted progression to ophthalmopathy with approximately 71% sensitivity and approximately 74% specificity, a median of about 6 months before onset.

Stable Graves' hyperthyroidism was defined as the absence of progression to ophthalmopathy over 18 months of follow-up. Hyperthyroidism patients were aged 18 to 65 years and newly diagnosed, with disease duration of less than 2 months. The study excluded patients with uncontrolled infections, other autoimmune diseases, pregnancy or lactation. Diagnoses relied on clinical symptoms, serum thyroxine and TRAb, thyroid ultrasound and orbital computed tomography. PBMCs were isolated from roughly 10 ml of fresh peripheral blood by Ficoll-Paque density gradient centrifugation. Total RNA was extracted with Trizol reagent, and quality was checked on an Agilent 2100 Bioanalyzer. Amplification of TCR beta CDR3 regions was carried out from RNA transcripts. The TCR CDR3 was subjected to a first round of RT-PCR using the HTBI primer set and the Qiagen OneStep RT-PCR kit. Libraries were constructed in a second round of multiplex PCR, after which size selection and purification were performed. Libraries were sequenced paired-end with 100 bp reads on an Illumina HiSeq2000. The authors' pipeline ran thus. SOAPnuke was used to process the raw data, removing reads that contained adapters or uncalled bases, had a mean Phred below 15, or lacked an exact match to the constant primer or identifier. High-quality paired reads were merged with COPE v1.2.5, and unique nucleotide sequences were defined as clonotypes. MiTCR v1.1 was used to align the clonotypes against IMGT TRBV, TRBD and TRBJ reference segments. Analysis was restricted to V-J combinations with a frequency above 0.0001, which covered just over 98% of repertoires. A TCS score was defined as the ratio between F50 (clonal expansion) and ExV (chaos), using BLOSUM62-based TCRdist between CDR3 peptides within each V-J. Welch's t-statistics and random forest reduced 500 to 650 V-J features to roughly 13, which were used in a naive Bayes classifier (R e1071). TCRdb reran the public reads through fastp at Q25 and MiXCR, keeping productive beta chains. One record per CDR3 amino acid sequence lists the most common genes and DNA. The authors' filters were not applied to this entry. Present in this sample are under 400,000 distinct CDR3 sequences, over 20% of which were seen just once. Around 48% of the sample is taken by the ten largest.

The cysteine opens and the phenylalanine closes a CDR3 of 13 amino acids. The read is trimmed to its CDR3 DNA, 39 bases read in frame from base 1. V gives up 3 bases and J gives up 1 base, and the segment between their germline ends measures 6 bases. Based on the germline V gene, the CDR1 and CDR2 sequences are SGHRS and YFSETQ. Many counts were recorded for this clonotype. This receptor's antigen is unknown. Base qualities are not recorded, but no much larger clone differs from it by a single base. The sequence derives from a woman in her forties or fifties with Graves' hyperthyroidism. Sequences were obtained from blood. The chain was built from TRBV5-1 and TRBJ2-3; the D gene cannot be named for sure. The CDR3 region reads CASSSQGTDTQYF. The nucleotide sequence is given as TGCGCCAGCAGCTCTCAGGGCACAGATACGCAGTATTTT.